This TCR beta chain derives from a study of T-cell reconstitution after alpha-beta-depleted transplantation in children. Points from the study as a whole: Recipient T cells and thymic progenitors that survived were the source of the high TCRbeta diversity seen at day 60 in some patients.

The CDR3 is made up of 12 amino acids. Deletions cut 5 bases from V and 6 bases from J, with 10 bases between. Germline values: CDR1 DFQATT, CDR2 SNEGSKA (reference sequence). About this clonotype itself: Antigen unknown.

The TCRbeta library was prepared with unique molecular identifiers. TCRdb recomputed calls from the PCR reads with MiXCR, one row per CDR3 protein. Of approximately 630,000 distinct CDR3 sequences listed, 13% are singletons. The input for sequencing was PBMCs, taken before TCRalphabeta/CD19-depleted stem cell transplant. This clonotype was sampled from a girl aged 2-9 years with congenital amegakaryocytic thrombocytopenia, due to receive a stem cell transplant. V is TRBV20-1 and J is TRBJ2-2; perhaps TRBD1 as D (6 bases). The CDR3 nucleotides are TGCAGTGCTGGGGGCGACCCCGGGGAGCTGTTTTTT. Protein product: CSAGGDPGELFF.